These 20 T cell receptor beta chains were all obtained from the same sample, sequenced in a study of T-cell memory formation after mild COVID-19. TCRdb called the 5' RACE reads again in MiXCR, with one record for every CDR3 protein. The sample includes hundreds of thousands of distinct CDR3 sequences, 15% of them seen just once. The sequencing input was PBMCs or a T cell subset sorted from them (not recorded which). These TCRs come from an adult woman who had mild COVID-19 (a few samples of this study predate the infection). Cell type and time point are not known.

This sequence joins TRBV24-1 and TRBJ2-1; D uncertain. Germline V CDR1 and CDR2: KGHDR, SFDVKD. The CDR3 loop spans 18 amino acids. V lost 1 base, J lost 8 bases, and 23 bases lay in between. DNA for the CDR3: TGTGCCACCAGTGATTTAAAGGCCGGTTACCTTAAAAAGGATGAGCAGTTCTTC. Its translation: CATSDLKAGYLKKDEQFF.

This clonotype was recorded at least ten times. The chain links TRBV7-2 to TRBJ2-3; D remains unclear. Germline-derived CDR1 and CDR2 are SGHTA and FQGNSA. The V gene lost 10 bases and the J gene lost 6 bases, with 17 bases spanning the gap. The CDR3 consists of 13 residues. The CDR3, as DNA: TGTGCCACGGCCCCCCCCGTGTGGGATACGCAGTATTTT. Its protein is CATAPPVWDTQYF.

The sample holds a few counts of this clonotype. CDR3 coding DNA: TGTGCCAGCAGCCCGAATATCAGGACAGGGGGATTCACTGAAGCTTTCTTT. Translation gives CASSPNIRTGGFTEAFF. The gene calls are TRBV3-1 and TRBJ1-1; 10 bases match TRBD1. Germline V gives CDR1 LGHDT, CDR2 YNNKEL (reference sequence). The CDR3 loop spans 17 amino acids. Trimming at V came to 4 bases and at J to 4 bases, leaving 12 bases not matched to a gene.

This clonotype was detected a few times. J is TRBJ1-5 and V is TRBV9; D call uncertain. V was pared by 0 bases and J by 4 bases, with 11 bases between. This CDR3 is 15 amino acids long. Germline-derived CDR1 and CDR2 are SGDLS and YYNGEE. The CDR3 spells CASSVGTVPNQPQHF. The DNA of the CDR3 is TGTGCCAGCAGCGTAGGTACAGTACCGAATCAGCCCCAGCATTTT.

The CDR3 coding sequence is TGTGCCAGCAGCCCTGGGGACAGTTTCTATGGCTACACCTTC. Translation: CASSPGDSFYGYTF. The rearrangement joins TRBV7-2 to TRBJ1-2; 7 nucleotides match TRBD1. This CDR3 region has 14 residues. Trimming removed 5 bases from V and 4 bases from J; junction bases left unmatched: 7. CDR1 is SGHTA and CDR2 is FQGNSA in the germline V gene.

This clonotype was counted at least ten times. The chain's CDR3 is CASSLGGTEDTQYF. DNA of the CDR3: TGCGCCAGCAGCTTGGGGGGGACCGAGGATACGCAGTATTTT. The chain combines TRBV5-1 with TRBJ2-3; D assignment may be TRBD1 or TRBD2 (5 bases each). The CDR3 totals 14 residues. Trimming cost V 0 bases and J 6 bases, with 11 bases left between them. Looked up from germline, CDR1 is SGHRS and CDR2 is YFSETQ.

This sequence joins TRBV12-3 or TRBV12-4 and TRBJ1-6, with 10 nucleotides matching TRBD1. CDR3 length: 15 residues. The ends lost 6 bases at V and 8 bases at J; junction bases unmatched: 7. CDR3 residues: CASSRGQGFYSPLHF. The CDR3 nucleotides read TGTGCCAGCAGCCGGGGACAGGGGTTTTATTCACCCCTCCACTTT.

The chain carries TRBV9 and TRBJ1-2; 9 nucleotides align to TRBD1. With 3 bases clipped from V and 2 bases from J, the junction kept 5 bases outside the gene matches. The CDR3 runs to 15 residues. Germline V CDR1 and CDR2: SGDLS, YYNGEE. The CDR3 DNA reads as TGTGCCAGCAGCGCCCGGACAGGGGAGAACTATGGCTACACCTTC. The encoded protein is CASSARTGENYGYTF.

In this sample, this clonotype turned up a few times. This chain uses TRBV5-1 with TRBJ1-4; D is unresolved. Looked up from germline, CDR1 is SGHRS and CDR2 is YFSETQ. The V end lost 3 bases, the J end lost 8 bases, and 11 bases lay between the germline ends. The CDR3 is made up of 13 amino acids. The CDR3 nucleotides are TGCGCCAGCAGCTCGAGGGATAGAGAAAAACTGTTTTTT. Translation: CASSSRDREKLFF.

The chain links TRBV5-1 to TRBJ1-3; no definite D call. The V gene lost 4 bases and the J gene lost 0 bases, with 11 bases spanning the gap. CDR3 size: 15 residues. Germline V CDR1 and CDR2: SGHRS, YFSETQ. The CDR3 DNA follows: TGCGCCAGCAGCCCTTGGACGAGCTCTGGAAACACCATATATTTT. Its translation is CASSPWTSSGNTIYF.

This chain uses TRBV5-1 with TRBJ2-5, with 7 bases fitting TRBD2. CDR1 and CDR2 from the germline V gene are SGHRS and YFSETQ. V lost 2 bases, J lost 2 bases, and 6 bases stayed unmatched. The CDR3 extends over 15 amino acids. CDR3 loop: CASSFSSGVQETQYF. CDR3 nucleotide sequence: TGCGCCAGCAGCTTCTCAAGCGGGGTGCAAGAGACCCAGTACTTC.

This clonotype was counted between two and nine times. V usage is TRBV12-3 or TRBV12-4 and J usage is TRBJ1-1; unclear D gene. This CDR3 has 11 amino acids. Trimming left V 3 bases short and J 8 bases short, with 7 bases between. CDR3 coding DNA: TGTGCCAGCAGTTTGTCCCGGGAAGCTTTCTTT. Translated, it gives CASSLSREAFF.

This clonotype was recorded at least ten times. The CDR3 spells CASSSPVNTEAFF. The CDR3 nucleotides read TGTGCCAGCAGTTCACCAGTGAACACTGAAGCTTTCTTT. The chain links TRBV6-5 to TRBJ1-1; D remains unclear. Between the trimmed V and J ends, which lost 4 bases and 0 bases, there was a span of 6 bases. Germline assignment: CDR1 MNHEY and CDR2 SVGAGI. There are 13 residues in the CDR3.

Turning to this clonotype: This sequence may be a read error, since a much larger clone differs from it by one base. The V gene is TRBV6-6, the J gene TRBJ1-2, with D maybe TRBD1 (5 bases). Germline CDR1 MNHNY, CDR2 SVGAGI (reference sequence). This CDR3 spans 12 amino acids. Trimming shortened V by 5 bases and J by 4 bases, and 8 bases separated the two germline ends. The CDR3 DNA sequence: TGTGCCAGCAGTACCGACAGCTATGGCTACACCTTC. It yields the protein CASSTDSYGYTF.

V gene TRBV4-1 combines with J gene TRBJ1-4; D is unclear. Germline V CDR1 and CDR2: MGHRA, YSYEKL. The CDR3 consists of 15 residues. Trimming took 2 bases from V and 4 from J, leaving 11 bases between them. The CDR3 nucleotides are TGCGCCAGCAGCCAATCCGACCTTATTAATGAAAAACTGTTTTTT. Protein: CASSQSDLINEKLFF.

This clonotype came up many times. This rearrangement joins TRBV5-1 to TRBJ1-6; D is perhaps TRBD1 (6 bases). Trimming pared 4 bases from V and 8 bases from J, leaving 16 bases between. CDR1 SGHRS and CDR2 YFSETQ come from the germline V gene. The length of the CDR3 is 15 residues. The CDR3 region is CASSIEQGRDSPLHF. CDR3 DNA: TGCGCCAGCAGCATAGAACAGGGTAGGGATTCACCCCTCCACTTT.

The chain carries TRBV30 and TRBJ2-4; 9 nucleotides agree with TRBD2. The CDR3 has 14 residues. Trimming cost V 0 bases and J 6 bases; bases outside gene matches: 3. Per germline, CDR1 GTSNPN and CDR2 SVGIG (reference sequence). The CDR3 region is CAWSVGTSPNIQYF. CDR3 bases: TGTGCCTGGAGTGTAGGGACTAGCCCAAACATTCAGTACTTC.

This clonotype was detected a few times. V gene TRBV7-2 combines with J gene TRBJ1-5; D gene uncertain. V lost 2 bases to trimming and J lost 1 base, with 6 bases between them. CDR1 and CDR2 (germline): SGHTA, FQGNSA. The CDR3 is 14 residues long. The CDR3 DNA reads as TGTGCCAGCAGCTTAAGGCCAAGCAATCAGCCCCAGCATTTT. Protein sequence: CASSLRPSNQPQHF.

Many counts were recorded for this clonotype. Written as DNA, the CDR3 is TGTGCCAGCAGCTTAGGGGCAGGGGCCTCTAACTATGGCTACACCTTC. Its protein is CASSLGAGASNYGYTF. The chain couples TRBV7-2 to TRBJ1-2, with a possible D match to TRBD1 (6 bases). Germline CDR1 is SGHTA and CDR2 is FQGNSA. The CDR3 has 16 amino acids. The V end lost 1 base, the J end lost 0 bases, and 12 bases lay between the germline ends.

The J gene is TRBJ2-1, the V gene TRBV7-9; D perhaps matches TRBD2 (7 bases). Germline loops: CDR1 SEHNR, CDR2 FQNEAQ (reference sequence). The CDR3 is 14 residues long. Trimming stripped 5 bases from V and 5 bases from J, with 13 bases between. DNA of the CDR3: TGTGCCAGCAGCCGGGCGGGGGCCCACAATGAGCAGTTCTTC. Translating gives CASSRAGAHNEQFF.